This T cell receptor (beta chain) was recovered during a study of blood T cell repertoires in COVID-19. Overall study context: Acute-phase and convalescent COVID-19 samples originated in the United States, Italy and Spain. PBMCs, B-cell-depleted T cells, or T cells were the source of the cDNA or gDNA that made up the material.

There are 17 residues in the CDR3. CDR1 is SGHDT and CDR2 is YYEEEE in the germline V gene. V gave up 0 bases and J gave up 3 bases; unmatched junction bases: 4. In the authors' methods: Estimation of nucleated cell counts was performed using reference gene primer amplification. Repertoires were generated with immunoSEQ multiplex PCR, while TCRdb's copy carries only in-frame clones and drops some. The V and J calls and clone size were taken over from that table, and D and trimming were inferred from the DNA. The sample contains roughly 280,000 clones, around four fifths of which appear only once. This clone was detected only a few times.

The receptor comes from a man in his sixties who had recovered from COVID-19. Material: peripheral blood. This chain connects TRBV5-6 to TRBJ2-5; 14 bases are a match to TRBD2. CDR3 sequence: CASSLAGGLAGEETQYF. In DNA form, the CDR3 reads TGTGCCAGCAGCTTGGCCGGGGGACTAGCGGGGGAAGAGACCCAGTACTTC.